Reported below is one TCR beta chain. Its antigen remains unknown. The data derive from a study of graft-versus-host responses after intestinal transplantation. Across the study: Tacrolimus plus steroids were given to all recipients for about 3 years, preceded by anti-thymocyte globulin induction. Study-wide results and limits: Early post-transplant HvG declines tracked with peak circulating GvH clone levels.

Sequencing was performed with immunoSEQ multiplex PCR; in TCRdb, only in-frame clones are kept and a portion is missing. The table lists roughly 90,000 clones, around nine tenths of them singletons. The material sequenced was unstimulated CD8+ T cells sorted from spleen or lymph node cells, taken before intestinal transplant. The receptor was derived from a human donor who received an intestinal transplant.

The CDR3 bases are TGTGCCAGCAGTGGGACAGGGGTTTACGCTTTCTTT. Translation gives CASSGTGVYAFF. V is TRBV9 and J is TRBJ1-1; 10 positions agree with TRBD1. Germline V gives CDR1 SGDLS, CDR2 YYNGEE. After removal of 5 bases from V and 11 bases from J, the junction contained 6 bases not matched to a gene. This CDR3 has 12 residues.